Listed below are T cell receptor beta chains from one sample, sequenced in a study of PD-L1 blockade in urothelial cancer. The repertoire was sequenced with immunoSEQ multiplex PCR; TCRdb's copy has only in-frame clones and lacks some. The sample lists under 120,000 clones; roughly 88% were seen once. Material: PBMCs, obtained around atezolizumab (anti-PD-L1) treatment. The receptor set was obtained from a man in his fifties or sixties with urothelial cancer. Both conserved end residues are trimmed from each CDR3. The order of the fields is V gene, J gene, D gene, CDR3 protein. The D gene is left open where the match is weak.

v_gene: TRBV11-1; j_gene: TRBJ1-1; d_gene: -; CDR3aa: ASSLWGGGTEAF
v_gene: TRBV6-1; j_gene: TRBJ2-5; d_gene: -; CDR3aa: ASSTLPGQQETQY
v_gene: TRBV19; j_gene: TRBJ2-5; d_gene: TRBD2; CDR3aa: ASKVGGNQETQY
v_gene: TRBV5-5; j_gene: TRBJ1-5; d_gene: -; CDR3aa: ASSLGRGGQPQH
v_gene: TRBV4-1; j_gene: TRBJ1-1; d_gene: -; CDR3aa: ASSQGAEAF
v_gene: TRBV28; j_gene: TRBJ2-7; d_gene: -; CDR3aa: ASRETGPHGYEQY
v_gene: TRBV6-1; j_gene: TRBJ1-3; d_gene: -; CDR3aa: ASSGTGNTIY
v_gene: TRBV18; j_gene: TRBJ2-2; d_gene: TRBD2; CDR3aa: ASSNDGTSGRLGELF
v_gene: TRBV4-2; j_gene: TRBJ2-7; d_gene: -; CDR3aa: ASSQARNSYEQY
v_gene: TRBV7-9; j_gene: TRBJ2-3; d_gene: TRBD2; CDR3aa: ASSTLGGTGTSWDTQY